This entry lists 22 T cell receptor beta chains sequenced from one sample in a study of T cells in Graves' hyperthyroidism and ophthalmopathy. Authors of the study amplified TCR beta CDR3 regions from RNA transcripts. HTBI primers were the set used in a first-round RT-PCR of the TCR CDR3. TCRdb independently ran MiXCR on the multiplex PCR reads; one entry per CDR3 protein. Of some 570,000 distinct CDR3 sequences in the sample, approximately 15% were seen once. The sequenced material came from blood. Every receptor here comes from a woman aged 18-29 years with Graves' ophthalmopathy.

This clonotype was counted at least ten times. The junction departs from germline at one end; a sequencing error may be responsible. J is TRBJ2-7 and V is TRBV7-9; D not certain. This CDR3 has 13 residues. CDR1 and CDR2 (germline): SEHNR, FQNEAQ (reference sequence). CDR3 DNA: TGTGCCAGCAGTTTAGGTTTGGCCTACGAGCAGTACTTC. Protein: CASSLGLAYEQYF. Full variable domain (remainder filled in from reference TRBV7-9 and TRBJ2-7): DTGVSQNPRHKITKRGQNVTFRCDPISEHNRLYWYRQTLGQGPEFLTYFQNEAQLEKSRLLSDRFSAERPKGSFSTLEIQRTEQGDSAMYLCASSLGLAYEQYFGPGTRLTVT.

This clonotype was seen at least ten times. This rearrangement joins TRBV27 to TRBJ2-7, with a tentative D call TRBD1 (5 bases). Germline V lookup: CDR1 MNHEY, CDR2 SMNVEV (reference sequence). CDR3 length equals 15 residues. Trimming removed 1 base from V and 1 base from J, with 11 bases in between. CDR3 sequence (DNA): TGTGCCAGCAGTTTATTTGGACACCATTCCTACGAGCAGTACTTC. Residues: CASSLFGHHSYEQYF.

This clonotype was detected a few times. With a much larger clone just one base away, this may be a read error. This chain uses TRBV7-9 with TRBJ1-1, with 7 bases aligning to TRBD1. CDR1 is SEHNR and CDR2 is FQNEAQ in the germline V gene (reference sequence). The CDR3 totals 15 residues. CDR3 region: CASSQGQLMNTEASF. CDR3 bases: TGTGCCAGCAGCCAGGGACAGTTAATGAACACTGAAGCTTCCTTT.

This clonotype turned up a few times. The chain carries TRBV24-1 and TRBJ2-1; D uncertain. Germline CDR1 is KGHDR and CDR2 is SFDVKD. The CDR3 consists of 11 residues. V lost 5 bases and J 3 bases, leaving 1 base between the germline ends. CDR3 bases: TGTGCCACCAGTGTCTACAATGAGCAGTTCTTC. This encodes CATSVYNEQFF.

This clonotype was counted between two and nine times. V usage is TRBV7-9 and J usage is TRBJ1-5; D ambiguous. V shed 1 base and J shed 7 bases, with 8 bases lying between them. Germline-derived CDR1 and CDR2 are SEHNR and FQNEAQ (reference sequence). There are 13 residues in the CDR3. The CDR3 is CASSLGVLQPQHF. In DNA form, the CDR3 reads TGTGCCAGCAGCTTAGGCGTCTTACAGCCCCAGCATTTT.

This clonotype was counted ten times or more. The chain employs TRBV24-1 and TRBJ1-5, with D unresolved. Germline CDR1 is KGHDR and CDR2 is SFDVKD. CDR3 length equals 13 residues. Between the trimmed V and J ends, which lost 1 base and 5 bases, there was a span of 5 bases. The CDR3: CATSDFFDQPQHF. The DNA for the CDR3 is TGTGCCACCAGTGATTTTTTCGATCAGCCCCAGCATTTT.

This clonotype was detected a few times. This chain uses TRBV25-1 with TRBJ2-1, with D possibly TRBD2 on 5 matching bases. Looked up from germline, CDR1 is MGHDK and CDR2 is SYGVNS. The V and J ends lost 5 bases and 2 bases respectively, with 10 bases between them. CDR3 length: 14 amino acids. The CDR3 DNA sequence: TGTGCCAGCAGTCGGGCTAGCCCCTACAATGAGCAGTTCTTC. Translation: CASSRASPYNEQFF.

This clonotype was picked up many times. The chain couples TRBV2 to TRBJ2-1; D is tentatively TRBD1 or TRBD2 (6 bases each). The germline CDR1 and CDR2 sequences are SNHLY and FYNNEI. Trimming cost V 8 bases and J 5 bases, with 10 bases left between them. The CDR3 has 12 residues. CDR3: CASGGGNNEQFF. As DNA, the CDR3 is TGTGCCAGCGGAGGGGGAAACAATGAGCAGTTCTTC.

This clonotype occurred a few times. The CDR3 protein is CSVEGTSSSYEQYF. DNA of the CDR3: TGCAGCGTTGAAGGGACTAGCAGCTCCTACGAGCAGTACTTC. The genes are TRBV29-1 and TRBJ2-7; 8 bases align to TRBD2. The CDR3 length is 14 residues. V shed 1 base, J shed 0 bases, and the junction held 2 bases outside the gene matches. In germline, CDR1 is SQVTM, CDR2 ANQGSEA.

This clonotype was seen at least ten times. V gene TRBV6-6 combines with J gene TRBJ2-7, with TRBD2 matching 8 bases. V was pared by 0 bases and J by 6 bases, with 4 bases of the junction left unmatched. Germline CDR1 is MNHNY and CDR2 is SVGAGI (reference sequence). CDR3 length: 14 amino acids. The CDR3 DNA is TGTGCCAGCAGTTACTCCGGGACTAGGGGCGAGCAGTACTTC. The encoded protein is CASSYSGTRGEQYF.

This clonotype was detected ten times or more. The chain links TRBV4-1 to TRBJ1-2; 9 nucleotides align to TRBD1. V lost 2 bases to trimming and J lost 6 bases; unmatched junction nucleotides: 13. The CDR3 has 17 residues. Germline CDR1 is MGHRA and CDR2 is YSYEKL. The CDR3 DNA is TGCGCCAGCAGCCAACCTCTTCGACAGGGGGTTAAGGATGGCTACACCTTC. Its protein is CASSQPLRQGVKDGYTF.

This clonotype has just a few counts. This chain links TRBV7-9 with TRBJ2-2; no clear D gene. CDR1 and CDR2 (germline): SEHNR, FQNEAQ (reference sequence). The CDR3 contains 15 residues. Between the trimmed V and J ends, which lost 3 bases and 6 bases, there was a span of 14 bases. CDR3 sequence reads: CASSFNYPSAGELFF. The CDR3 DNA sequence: TGTGCCAGCAGCTTTAACTACCCATCGGCCGGGGAGCTGTTTTTT.

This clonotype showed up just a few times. CDR3 protein: CATSDPRGIEAFF. In nucleotides, the CDR3 is TGTGCCACCAGTGATCCGAGAGGGATTGAAGCTTTCTTT. The gene calls are TRBV24-1 and TRBJ1-1; D call uncertain. V was clipped by 3 bases and J by 7 bases, with 11 bases between them. This CDR3 spans 13 amino acids. The germline CDR1 and CDR2 sequences are KGHDR and SFDVKD.

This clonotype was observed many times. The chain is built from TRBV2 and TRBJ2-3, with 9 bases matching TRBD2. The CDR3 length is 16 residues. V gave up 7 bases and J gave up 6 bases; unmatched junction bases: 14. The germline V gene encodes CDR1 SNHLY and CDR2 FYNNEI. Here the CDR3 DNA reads TGTGCCAGCACCCTGAGTTTAGCGGGGGCTTATGATACGCAGTATTTT. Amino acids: CASTLSLAGAYDTQYF.

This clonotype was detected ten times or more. The CDR3 is CASSQDHRQYF. The CDR3 DNA is TGTGCCAGCAGCCAAGATCACAGACAGTACTTC. This sequence joins TRBV3-1 and TRBJ2-7; D is unclear. This CDR3 contains 11 residues. Between the trimmed V and J ends, which lost 0 bases and 10 bases, there was a span of 7 bases. Germline V gene data show CDR1 as LGHDT and CDR2 as YNNKEL (reference sequence).

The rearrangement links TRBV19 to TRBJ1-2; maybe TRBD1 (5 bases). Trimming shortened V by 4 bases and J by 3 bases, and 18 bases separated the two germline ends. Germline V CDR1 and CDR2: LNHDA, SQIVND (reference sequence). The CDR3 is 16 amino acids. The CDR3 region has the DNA TGTGCCAGTAGTAACCCCAGCACGCGAGGGGACTATGGCTACACCTTC. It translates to CASSNPSTRGDYGYTF.

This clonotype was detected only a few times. CDR3 nucleotides: TGTGCCAGCAGTTGGAAGGGAGGTGATACGCAGTATTTT. It translates to CASSWKGGDTQYF. This sequence joins TRBV6-1 and TRBJ2-3; a possible D gene is TRBD2 (6 bases). CDR1 is MNHNS, CDR2 SASEGT, per germline. This CDR3 spans 13 amino acids. V dropped 5 bases and J dropped 6 bases, with 12 bases sitting between them.

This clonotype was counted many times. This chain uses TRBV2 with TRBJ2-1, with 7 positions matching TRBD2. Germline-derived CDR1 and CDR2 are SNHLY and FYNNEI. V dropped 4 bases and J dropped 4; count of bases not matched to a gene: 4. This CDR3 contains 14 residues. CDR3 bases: TGTGCCAGCAGTGCAAGCGGGGAATACAATGAGCAGTTCTTC. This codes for CASSASGEYNEQFF. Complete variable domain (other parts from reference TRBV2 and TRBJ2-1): EPEVTQTPSHQVTQMGQEVILRCVPISNHLYFYWYRQILGQKVEFLVSFYNNEISEKSEIFDDQFSVERPDGSNFTLKIRSTKLEDSAMYFCASSASGEYNEQFFGPGTRLTVL.

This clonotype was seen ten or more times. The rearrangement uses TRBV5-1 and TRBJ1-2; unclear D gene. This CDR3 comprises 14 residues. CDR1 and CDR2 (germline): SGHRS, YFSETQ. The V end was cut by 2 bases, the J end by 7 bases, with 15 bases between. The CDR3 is CASSLGGLGGGYTF. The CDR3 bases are TGCGCCAGCAGCTTAGGAGGGCTAGGTGGTGGCTACACCTTC.

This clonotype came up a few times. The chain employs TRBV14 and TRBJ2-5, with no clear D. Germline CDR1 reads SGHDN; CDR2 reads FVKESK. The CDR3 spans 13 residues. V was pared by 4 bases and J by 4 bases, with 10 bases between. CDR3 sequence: CASSLDFRETQYF. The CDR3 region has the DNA TGTGCCAGCAGCCTCGACTTCCGAGAGACCCAGTACTTC.

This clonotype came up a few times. The CDR3 spells CASRTLPIWGAQDGELFF. For the CDR3, the DNA is TGTGCCAGCAGAACCCTCCCTATCTGGGGGGCGCAAGACGGGGAGCTGTTTTTT. The chain recombines TRBV12-3 or TRBV12-4 with TRBJ2-2; D is possibly TRBD1 or TRBD2 (6 bases each). The CDR3 loop spans 18 amino acids. V was clipped by 6 bases and J by 7 bases, with 27 bases between them.

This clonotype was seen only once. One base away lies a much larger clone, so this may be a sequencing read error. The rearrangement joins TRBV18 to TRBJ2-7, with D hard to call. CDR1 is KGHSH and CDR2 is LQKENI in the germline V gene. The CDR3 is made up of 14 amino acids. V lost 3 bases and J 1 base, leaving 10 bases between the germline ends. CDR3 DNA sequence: TGTGCCAGCTCACCGTTTGATCCGTCCTACGAGCAGTACTTC. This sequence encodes CASSPFDPSYEQYF.